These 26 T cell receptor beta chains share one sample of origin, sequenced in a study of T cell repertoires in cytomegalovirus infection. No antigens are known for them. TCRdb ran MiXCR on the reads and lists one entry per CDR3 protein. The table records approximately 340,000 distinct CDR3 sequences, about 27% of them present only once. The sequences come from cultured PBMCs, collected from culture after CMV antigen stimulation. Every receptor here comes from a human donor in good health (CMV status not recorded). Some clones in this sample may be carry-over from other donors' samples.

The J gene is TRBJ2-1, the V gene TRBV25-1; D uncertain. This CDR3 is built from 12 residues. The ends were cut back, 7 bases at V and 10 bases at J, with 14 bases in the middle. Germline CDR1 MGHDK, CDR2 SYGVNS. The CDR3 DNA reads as TGTGCCAGCACTTACATCGGCGAAGAGCAGTTCTTC. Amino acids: CASTYIGEEQFF.

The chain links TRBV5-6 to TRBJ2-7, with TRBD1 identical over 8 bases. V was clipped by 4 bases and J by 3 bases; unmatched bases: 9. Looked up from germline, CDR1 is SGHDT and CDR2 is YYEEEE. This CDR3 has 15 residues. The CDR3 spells CASSAPGTGDYEQYF. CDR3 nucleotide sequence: TGTGCCAGCAGCGCGCCGGGGACAGGTGACTACGAGCAGTACTTC.

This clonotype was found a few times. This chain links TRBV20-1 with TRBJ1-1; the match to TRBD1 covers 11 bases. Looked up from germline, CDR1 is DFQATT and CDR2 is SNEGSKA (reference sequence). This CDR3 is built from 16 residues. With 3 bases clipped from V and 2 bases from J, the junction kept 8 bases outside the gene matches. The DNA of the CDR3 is TGCAGTGCTAGGCCCGCCGGGACAGGGGGAAACACTGAAGCTTTCTTT. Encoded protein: CSARPAGTGGNTEAFF.

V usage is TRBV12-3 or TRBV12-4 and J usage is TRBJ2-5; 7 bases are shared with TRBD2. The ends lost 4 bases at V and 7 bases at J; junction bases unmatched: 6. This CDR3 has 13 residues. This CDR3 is CASSSREGGTQYF. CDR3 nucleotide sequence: TGTGCCAGCAGTTCCAGGGAGGGAGGGACCCAGTACTTC.

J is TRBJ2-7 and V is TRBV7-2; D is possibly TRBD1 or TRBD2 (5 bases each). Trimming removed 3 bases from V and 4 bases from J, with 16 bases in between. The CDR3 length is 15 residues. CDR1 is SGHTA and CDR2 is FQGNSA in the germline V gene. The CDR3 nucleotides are TGTGCCAGCAGCTTGTCGGGGCCTCCTGATTACGAGCAGTACTTC. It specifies CASSLSGPPDYEQYF.

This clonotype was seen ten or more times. The CDR3 protein is CASSLPETPGQGAFNEQFF. CDR3 nucleotides: TGTGCCAGCAGCTTACCCGAAACACCGGGACAGGGGGCGTTCAATGAGCAGTTCTTC. The V and J genes are TRBV7-6 and TRBJ2-1; 12 bases are shared with TRBD1. This CDR3 region has 19 residues. V dropped 2 bases and J dropped 6; count of bases not matched to a gene: 14. Germline CDR1 reads SGHVS; CDR2 reads FNYEAQ.

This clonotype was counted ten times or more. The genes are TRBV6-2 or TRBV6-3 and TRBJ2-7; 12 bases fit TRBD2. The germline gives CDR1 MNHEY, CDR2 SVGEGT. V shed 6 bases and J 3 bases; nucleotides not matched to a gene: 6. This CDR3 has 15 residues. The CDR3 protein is CASSYRTSGNYEQYF. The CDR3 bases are TGTGCCAGCAGCTACCGGACTAGCGGGAACTACGAGCAGTACTTC.

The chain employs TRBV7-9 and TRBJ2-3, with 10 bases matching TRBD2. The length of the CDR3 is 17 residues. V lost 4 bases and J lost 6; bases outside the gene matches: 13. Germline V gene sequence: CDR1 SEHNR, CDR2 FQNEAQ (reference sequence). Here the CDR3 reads CASSSGPTSGQLDTQYF. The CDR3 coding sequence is TGTGCCAGCAGCTCGGGGCCGACTAGCGGGCAGCTGGATACGCAGTATTTT.

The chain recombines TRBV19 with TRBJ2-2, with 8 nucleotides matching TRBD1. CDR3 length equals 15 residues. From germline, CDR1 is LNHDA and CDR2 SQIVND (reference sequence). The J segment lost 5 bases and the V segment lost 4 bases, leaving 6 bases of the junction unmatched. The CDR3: CASSTQGAATGELFF. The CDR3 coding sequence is TGTGCCAGTAGTACGCAGGGGGCAGCAACCGGGGAGCTGTTTTTT.

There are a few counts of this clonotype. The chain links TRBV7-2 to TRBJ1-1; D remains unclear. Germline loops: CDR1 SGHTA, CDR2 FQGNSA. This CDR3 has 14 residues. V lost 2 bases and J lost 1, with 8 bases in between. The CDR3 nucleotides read TGTGCCAGCAGCTTATTTCAAGAGAACACTGAAGCTTTCTTT. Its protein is CASSLFQENTEAFF.

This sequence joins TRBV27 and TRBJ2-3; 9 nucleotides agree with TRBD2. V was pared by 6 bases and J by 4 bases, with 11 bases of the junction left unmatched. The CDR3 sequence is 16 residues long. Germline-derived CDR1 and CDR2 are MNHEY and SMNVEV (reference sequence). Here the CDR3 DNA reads TGTGCCAGCAGCATCGTAGCGGGAGAGGATTCAGATACGCAGTATTTT. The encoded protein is CASSIVAGEDSDTQYF.

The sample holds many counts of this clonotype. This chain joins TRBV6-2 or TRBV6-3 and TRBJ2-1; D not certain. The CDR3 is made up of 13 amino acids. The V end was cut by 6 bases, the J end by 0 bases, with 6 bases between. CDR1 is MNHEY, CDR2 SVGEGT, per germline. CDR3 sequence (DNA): TGTGCCAGCAGCCAGAGCTCCTACAATGAGCAGTTCTTC. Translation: CASSQSSYNEQFF.

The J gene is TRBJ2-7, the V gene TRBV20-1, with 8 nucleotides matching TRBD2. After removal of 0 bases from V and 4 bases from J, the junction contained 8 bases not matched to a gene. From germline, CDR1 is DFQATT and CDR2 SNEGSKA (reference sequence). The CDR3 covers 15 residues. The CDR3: CSARDPSGSSYEQYF. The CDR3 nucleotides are TGCAGTGCTAGAGATCCCAGCGGGAGTAGTTACGAGCAGTACTTC.

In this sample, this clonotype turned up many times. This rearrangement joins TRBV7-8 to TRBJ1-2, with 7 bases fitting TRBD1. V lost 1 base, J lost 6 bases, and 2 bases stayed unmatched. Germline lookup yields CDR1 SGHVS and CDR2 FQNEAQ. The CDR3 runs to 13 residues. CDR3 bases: TGTGCCAGCAGCTTAGGACAGGGAGATGGCTACACCTTC. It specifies CASSLGQGDGYTF. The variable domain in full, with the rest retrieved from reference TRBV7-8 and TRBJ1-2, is GAGVSQSPRYKVAKRGQDVALRCDPISGHVSLFWYQQALGQGPEFLTYFQNEAQLDKSGLPSDRFFAERPEGSVSTLKIQRTQQEDSAVYLCASSLGQGDGYTFGSGTRLTVV.

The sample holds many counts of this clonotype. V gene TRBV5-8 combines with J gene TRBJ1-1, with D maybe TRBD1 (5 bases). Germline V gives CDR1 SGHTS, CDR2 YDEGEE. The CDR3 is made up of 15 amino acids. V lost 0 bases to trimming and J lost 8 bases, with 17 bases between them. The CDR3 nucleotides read TGTGCCAGCAGCTTGGCCGGGGCGGGCTGGAGGGAAGCTTTCTTT. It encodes CASSLAGAGWREAFF.

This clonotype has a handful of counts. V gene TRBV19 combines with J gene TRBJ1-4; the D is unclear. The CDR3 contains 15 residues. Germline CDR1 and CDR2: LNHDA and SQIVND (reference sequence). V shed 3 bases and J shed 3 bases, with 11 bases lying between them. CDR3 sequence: CASSIPQRPNEKLFF. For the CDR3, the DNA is TGTGCCAGTAGTATCCCGCAACGGCCTAATGAAAAACTGTTTTTT.

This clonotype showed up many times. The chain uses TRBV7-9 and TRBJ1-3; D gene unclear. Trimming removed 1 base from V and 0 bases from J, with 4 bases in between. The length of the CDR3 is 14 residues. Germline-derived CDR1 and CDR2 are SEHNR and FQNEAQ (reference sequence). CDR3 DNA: TGTGCCAGCAGCTTAGATCTCTCTGGAAACACCATATATTTT. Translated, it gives CASSLDLSGNTIYF.

In DNA, the CDR3 is TGTGCCAGCAGCCCGCATACACGGGACAGATACAATGAGCAGTTCTTC. As protein: CASSPHTRDRYNEQFF. The chain uses TRBV7-3 and TRBJ2-1, with 7 nucleotides matching TRBD1. The ends lost 5 bases at V and 4 bases at J; junction bases unmatched: 11. The germline gives CDR1 SGHTA, CDR2 FQGTGA. The CDR3 runs to 16 residues.

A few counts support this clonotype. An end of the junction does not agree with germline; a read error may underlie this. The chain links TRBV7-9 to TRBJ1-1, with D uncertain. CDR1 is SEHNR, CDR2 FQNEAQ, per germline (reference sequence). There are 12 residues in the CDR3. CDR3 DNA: TGTGCCAGCCGCTTATCGGGTGCTGAAGCTTTCTTT. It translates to CASRLSGAEAFF.

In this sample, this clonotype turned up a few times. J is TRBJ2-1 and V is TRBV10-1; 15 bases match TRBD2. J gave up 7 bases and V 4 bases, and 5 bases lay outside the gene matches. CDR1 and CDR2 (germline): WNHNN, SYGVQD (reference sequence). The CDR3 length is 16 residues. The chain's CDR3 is CASSGGLAGGPNEQFF. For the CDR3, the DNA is TGCGCCAGCAGTGGAGGACTAGCGGGGGGGCCTAATGAGCAGTTCTTC.

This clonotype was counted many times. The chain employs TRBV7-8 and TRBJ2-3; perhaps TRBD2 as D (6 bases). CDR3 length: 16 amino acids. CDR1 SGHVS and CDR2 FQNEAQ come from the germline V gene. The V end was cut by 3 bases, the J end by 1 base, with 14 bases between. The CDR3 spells CASSFRPGGGTDTQYF. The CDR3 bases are TGTGCCAGCAGCTTCCGGCCCGGCGGGGGCACAGATACGCAGTATTTT.

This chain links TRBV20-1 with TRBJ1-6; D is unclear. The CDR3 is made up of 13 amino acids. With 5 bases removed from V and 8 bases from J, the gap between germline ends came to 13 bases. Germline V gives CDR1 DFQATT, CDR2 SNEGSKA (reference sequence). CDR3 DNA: TGCAGTGCTCGGCAGAGGGAGGATTCACCCCTCCACTTT. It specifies CSARQREDSPLHF.

The CDR3 nucleotides read TGTGCCACCAGTGATTTGGCGGGGCTCTCGTCCTCCACAGATACGCAGTATTTT. This translates into CATSDLAGLSSSTDTQYF. This chain joins TRBV24-1 and TRBJ2-3, with D perhaps TRBD2 (6 bases). The CDR3 totals 18 residues. Germline V gene lookup returns CDR1 KGHDR and CDR2 SFDVKD. Between the trimmed V and J ends, which lost 0 bases and 2 bases, there was a span of 17 bases.

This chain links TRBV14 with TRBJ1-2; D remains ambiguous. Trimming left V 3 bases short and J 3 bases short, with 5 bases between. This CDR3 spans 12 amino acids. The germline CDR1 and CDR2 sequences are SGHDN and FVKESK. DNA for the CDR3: TGTGCCAGCAGCCAGAACCACTATGGCTACACCTTC. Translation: CASSQNHYGYTF. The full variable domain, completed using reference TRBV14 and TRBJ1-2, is EAGVTQFPSHSVIEKGQTVTLRCDPISGHDNLYWYRRVMGKEIKFLLHFVKESKQDESGMPNNRFLAERTGGTYSTLKVQPAELEDSGVYFCASSQNHYGYTFGSGTRLTVV.

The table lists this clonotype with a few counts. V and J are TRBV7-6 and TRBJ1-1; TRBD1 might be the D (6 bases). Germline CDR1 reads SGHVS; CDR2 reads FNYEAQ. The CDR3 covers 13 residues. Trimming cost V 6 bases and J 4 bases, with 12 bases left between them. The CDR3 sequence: CASSGLRGTEAFF. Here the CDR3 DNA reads TGTGCCAGCAGTGGACTCAGGGGCACTGAAGCTTTCTTT.

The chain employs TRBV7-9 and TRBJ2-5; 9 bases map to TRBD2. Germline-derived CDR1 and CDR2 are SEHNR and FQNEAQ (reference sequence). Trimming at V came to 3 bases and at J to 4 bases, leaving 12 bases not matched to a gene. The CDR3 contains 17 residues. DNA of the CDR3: TGTGCCAGCAGCTTTGGGAGTAGCGGGAGTTTCCGAGAGACCCAGTACTTC. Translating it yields CASSFGSSGSFRETQYF.